This TCR beta chain was sequenced during a study of control samples from healthy donors and cancer patients. Clones were sequenced by immunoSEQ multiplex PCR, and TCRdb holds only the in-frame ones, with some missing. The table records 150,000 to 200,000 clones, around 94% of them present only once. The source material was blood. This receptor was identified in a woman aged 18-29 years in good health.

The CDR3 sequence is CASSESLGADSPLHF. Here the CDR3 DNA reads TGCGCCAGCAGTGAGTCCTTGGGGGCCGATTCACCCCTCCACTTT. V usage is TRBV10-1 and J usage is TRBJ1-6; a weak D match, TRBD1 (6 bases). The CDR3 runs 15 residues. Trimming removed 0 bases at V and 8 bases at J, with 11 bases between. CDR1 and CDR2 (germline): WNHNN, SYGVQD (reference sequence).